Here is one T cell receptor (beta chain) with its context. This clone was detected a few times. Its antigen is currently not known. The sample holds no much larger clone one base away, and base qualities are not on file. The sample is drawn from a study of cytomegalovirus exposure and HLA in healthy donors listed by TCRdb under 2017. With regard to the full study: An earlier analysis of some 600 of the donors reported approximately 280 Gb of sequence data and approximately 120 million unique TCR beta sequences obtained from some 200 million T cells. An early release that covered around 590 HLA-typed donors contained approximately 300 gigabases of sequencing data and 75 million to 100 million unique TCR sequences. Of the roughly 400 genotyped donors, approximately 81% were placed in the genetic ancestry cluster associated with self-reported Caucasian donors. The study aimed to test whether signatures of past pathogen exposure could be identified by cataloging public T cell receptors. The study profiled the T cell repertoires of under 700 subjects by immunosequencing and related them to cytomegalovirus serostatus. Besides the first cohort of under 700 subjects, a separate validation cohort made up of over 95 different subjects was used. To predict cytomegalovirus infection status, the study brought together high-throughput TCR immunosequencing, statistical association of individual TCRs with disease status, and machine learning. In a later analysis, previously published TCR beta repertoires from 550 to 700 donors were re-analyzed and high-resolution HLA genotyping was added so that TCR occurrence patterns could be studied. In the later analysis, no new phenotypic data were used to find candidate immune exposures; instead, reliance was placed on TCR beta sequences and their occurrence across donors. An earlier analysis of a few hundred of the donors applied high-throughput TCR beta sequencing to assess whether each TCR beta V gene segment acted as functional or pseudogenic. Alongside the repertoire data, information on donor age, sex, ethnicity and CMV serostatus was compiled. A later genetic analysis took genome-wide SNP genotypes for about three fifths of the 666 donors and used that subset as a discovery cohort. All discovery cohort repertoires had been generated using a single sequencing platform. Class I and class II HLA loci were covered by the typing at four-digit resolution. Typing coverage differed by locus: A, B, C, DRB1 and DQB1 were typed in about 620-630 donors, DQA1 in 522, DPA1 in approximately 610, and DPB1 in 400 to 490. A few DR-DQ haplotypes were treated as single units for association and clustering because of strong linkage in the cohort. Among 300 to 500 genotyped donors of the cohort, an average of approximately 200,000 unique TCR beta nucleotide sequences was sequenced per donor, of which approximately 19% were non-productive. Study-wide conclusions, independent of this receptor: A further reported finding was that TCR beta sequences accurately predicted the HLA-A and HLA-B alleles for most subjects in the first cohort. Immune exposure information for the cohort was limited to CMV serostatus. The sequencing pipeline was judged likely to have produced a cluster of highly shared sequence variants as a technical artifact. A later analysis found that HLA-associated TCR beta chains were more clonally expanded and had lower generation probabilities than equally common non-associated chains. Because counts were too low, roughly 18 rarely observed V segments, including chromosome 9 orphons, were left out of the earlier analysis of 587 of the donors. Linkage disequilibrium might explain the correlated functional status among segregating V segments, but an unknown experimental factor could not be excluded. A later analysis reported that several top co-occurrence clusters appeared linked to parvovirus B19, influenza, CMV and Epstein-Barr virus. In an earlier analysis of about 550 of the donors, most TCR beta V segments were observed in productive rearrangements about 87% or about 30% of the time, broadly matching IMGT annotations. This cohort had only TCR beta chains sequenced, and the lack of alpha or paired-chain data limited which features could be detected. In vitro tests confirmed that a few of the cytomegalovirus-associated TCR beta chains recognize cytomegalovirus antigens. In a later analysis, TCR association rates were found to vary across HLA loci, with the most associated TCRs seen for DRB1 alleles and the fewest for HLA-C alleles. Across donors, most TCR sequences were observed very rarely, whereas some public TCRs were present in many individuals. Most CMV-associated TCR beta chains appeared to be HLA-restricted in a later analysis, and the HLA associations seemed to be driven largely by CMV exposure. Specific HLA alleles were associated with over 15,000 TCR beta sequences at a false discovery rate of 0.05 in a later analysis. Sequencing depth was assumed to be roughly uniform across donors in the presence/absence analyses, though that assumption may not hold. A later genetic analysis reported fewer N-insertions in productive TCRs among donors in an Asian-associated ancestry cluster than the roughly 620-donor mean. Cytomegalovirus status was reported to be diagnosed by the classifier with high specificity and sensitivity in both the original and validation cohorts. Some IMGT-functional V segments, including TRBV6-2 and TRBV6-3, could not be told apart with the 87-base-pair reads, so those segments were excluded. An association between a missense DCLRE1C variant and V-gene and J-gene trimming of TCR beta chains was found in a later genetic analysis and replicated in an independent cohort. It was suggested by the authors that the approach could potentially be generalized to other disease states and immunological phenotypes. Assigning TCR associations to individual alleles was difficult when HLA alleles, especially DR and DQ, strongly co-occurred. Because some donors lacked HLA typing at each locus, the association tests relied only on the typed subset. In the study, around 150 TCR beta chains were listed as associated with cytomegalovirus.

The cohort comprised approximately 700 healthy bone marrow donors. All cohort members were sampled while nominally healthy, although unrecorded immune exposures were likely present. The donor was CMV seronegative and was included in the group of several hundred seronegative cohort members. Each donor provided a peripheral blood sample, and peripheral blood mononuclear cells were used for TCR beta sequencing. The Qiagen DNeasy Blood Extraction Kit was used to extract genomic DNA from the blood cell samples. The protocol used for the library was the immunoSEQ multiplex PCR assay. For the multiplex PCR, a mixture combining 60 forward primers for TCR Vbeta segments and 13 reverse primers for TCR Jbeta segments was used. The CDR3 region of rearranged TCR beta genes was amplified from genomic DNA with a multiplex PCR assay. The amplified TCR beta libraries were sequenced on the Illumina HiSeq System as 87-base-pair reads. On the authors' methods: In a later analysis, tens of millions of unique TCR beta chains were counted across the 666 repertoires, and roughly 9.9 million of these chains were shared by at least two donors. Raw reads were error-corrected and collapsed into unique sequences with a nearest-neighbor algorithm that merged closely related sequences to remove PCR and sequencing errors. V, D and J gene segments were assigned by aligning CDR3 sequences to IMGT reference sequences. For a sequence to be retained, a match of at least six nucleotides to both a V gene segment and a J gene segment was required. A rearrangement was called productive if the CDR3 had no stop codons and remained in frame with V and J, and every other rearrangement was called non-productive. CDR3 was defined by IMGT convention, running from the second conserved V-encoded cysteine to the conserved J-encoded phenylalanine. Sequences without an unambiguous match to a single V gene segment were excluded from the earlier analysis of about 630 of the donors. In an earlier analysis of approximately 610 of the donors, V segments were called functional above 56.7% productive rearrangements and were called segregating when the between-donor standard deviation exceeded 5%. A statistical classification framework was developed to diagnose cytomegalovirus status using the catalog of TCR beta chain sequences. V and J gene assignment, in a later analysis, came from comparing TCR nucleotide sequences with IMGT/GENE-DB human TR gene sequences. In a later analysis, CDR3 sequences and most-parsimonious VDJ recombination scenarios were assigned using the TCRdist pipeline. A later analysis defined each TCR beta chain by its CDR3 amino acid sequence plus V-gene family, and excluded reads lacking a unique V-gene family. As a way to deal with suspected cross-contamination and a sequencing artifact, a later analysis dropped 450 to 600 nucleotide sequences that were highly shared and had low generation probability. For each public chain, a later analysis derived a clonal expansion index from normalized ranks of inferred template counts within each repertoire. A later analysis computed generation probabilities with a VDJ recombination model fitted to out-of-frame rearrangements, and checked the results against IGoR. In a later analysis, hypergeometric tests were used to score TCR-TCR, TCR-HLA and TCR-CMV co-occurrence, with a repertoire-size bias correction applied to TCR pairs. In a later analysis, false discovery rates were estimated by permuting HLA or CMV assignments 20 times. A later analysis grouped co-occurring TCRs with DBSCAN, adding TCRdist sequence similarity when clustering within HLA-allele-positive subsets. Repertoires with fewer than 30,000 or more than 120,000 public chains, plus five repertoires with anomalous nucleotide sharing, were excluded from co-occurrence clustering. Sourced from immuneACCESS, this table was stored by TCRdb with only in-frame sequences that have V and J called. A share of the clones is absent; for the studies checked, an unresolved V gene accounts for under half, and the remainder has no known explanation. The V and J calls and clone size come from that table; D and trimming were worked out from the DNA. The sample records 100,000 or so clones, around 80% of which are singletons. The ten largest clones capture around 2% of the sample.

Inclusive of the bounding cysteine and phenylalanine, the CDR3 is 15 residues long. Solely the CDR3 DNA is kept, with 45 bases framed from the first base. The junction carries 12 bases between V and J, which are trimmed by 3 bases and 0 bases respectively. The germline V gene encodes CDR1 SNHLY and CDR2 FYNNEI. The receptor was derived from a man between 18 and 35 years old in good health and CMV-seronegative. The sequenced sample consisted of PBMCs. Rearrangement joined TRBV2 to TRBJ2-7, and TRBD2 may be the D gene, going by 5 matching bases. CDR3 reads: CASSDFEGFSYEQYF. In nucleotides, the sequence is TGTGCCAGCAGTGATTTCGAGGGATTCTCCTACGAGCAGTACTTC.